The entry that follows covers one T cell receptor beta chain sequence. Its antigen is as yet unknown. This entry comes from a study of PD-1 blockade in classical Hodgkin lymphoma. Study-wide results and caveats: With CD4+ cells, TCR diversity rose significantly by C4D1, but not with CD8+ cells.

Profiled with immunoSEQ multiplex PCR; TCRdb holds only in-frame clones, not every one. The table shows approximately 84,000 clones, with around nine tenths occurring only once. The germline V gene has CDR1 LGHNT and CDR2 FRNRAP. The CDR3 runs to 14 residues. The V segment lost 6 bases and the J segment 7 bases; nucleotides outside the gene matches: 8. Every patient had relapsed following autologous stem cell transplantation, and cohorts differed in brentuximab vedotin exposure. J is TRBJ2-7 and V is TRBV12-5; 11 bases fit TRBD2. The material sequenced was peripheral blood mononuclear cells (PBMCs), taken at baseline. This sequence originates from a human donor with classical Hodgkin lymphoma. The DNA for the CDR3 is TGTGCTAGTGGCTCCGGACTAGCGGGCTCTGAGCAGTACTTC. Its protein product is CASGSGLAGSEQYF. The variable domain in full, with the rest retrieved from reference TRBV12-5 and TRBJ2-7, is DARVTQTPRHKVTEMGQEVTMRCQPILGHNTVFWYRQTMMQGLELLAYFRNRAPLDDSGMPKDRFSAEMPDATLATLKIQPSEPRDSAVYFCASGSGLAGSEQYFGPGTRLTVT.